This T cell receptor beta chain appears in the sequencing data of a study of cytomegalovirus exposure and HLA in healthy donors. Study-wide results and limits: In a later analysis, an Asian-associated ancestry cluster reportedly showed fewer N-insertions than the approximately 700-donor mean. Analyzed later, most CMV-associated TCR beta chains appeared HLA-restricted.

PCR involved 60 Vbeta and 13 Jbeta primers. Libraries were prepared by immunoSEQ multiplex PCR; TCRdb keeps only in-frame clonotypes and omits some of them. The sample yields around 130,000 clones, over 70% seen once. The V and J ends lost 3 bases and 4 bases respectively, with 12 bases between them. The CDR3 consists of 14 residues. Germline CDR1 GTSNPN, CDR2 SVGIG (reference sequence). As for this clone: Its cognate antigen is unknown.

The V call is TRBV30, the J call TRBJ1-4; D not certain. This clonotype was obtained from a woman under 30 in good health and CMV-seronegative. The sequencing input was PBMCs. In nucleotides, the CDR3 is TGTGCCTGGAGGGGGAGACGGCTTAATGAAAAACTGTTTTTT. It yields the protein CAWRGRRLNEKLFF.